The sequence of this T cell receptor (beta chain) was determined in a study of cytomegalovirus exposure and HLA in healthy donors. Study-wide results and caveats: Links to common viral pathogens appeared, in a later analysis, for several of the most significant clusters. According to reports, the classifier identified cytomegalovirus status with high specificity and sensitivity. There was a cluster of highly shared sequence variants that was likely a sequencing artifact.

PCR employed 60 Vbeta and 13 Jbeta primers. Clones were read by immunoSEQ multiplex PCR, and TCRdb kept only the in-frame ones, dropping some. The data contain approximately 120,000 clones, 70% to 80% of them singletons. In regard to this clone: What it recognizes is unknown.

The origin of this receptor is a man aged 35 to 55 in good health and CMV-seronegative. The source material was PBMCs.

CDR3 DNA sequence: TGTGCCAGCAGCCAGACCGGGACAAACAACTACGAGCAGTACTTC. It translates to CASSQTGTNNYEQYF. The J gene is TRBJ2-7, the V gene TRBV6-5, with D tentatively TRBD1 (6 bases). Germline CDR1 is MNHEY and CDR2 is SVGAGI. V was trimmed by 6 bases and J by 3 bases, leaving 18 bases between them. The CDR3 length is 15 residues.